The 12 T cell receptor beta chains below were found in one sample sequenced in a study of shared clonotypes between healthy human individuals. Data came from immunoSEQ multiplex PCR; TCRdb stores just in-frame clones and leaves some out. The sample carries about 1.1 million clones, 70% to 85% recorded once. Sequencing was done on a sample of memory CD4+ T cells from PBMCs. Subset specified: CD45RA-negative fraction. The receptors derive from a man aged 18 to 30 in good health. Some clones in this sample may be carry-over from other donors' samples.

This clone was counted only a few times. The genes are TRBV15 and TRBJ2-5; D perhaps matches TRBD1 (6 bases). The length of the CDR3 is 16 residues. Trimming removed 4 bases at V and 4 bases at J, with 19 bases between. CDR1 is LNHNV and CDR2 is YYDKDF in the germline V gene (reference sequence). The CDR3 loop is CATSTTTGRRRETQYF. CDR3 nucleotide sequence: TGTGCCACCAGCACCACGACAGGCCGGCGCCGAGAGACCCAGTACTTC.

The CDR3 bases are TGTGCCAGCAGTTGGGGGGGGCGGAGCAATCAGCCCCAGCATTTT. As protein: CASSWGGRSNQPQHF. This chain connects TRBV6-6 to TRBJ1-5, with D perhaps TRBD1 (6 bases). The CDR3 covers 15 residues. The germline V and J ends were trimmed by 4 bases and 1 base, with 11 bases remaining between them. CDR1 and CDR2 (germline): MNHNY, SVGAGI (reference sequence).

This chain connects TRBV19 to TRBJ1-3; D remains ambiguous. Per germline, CDR1 LNHDA and CDR2 SQIVND (reference sequence). V lost 10 bases and J lost 4, with 11 bases in between. The CDR3 sequence is 12 residues long. CDR3 in amino acids: CATGPGGNTIYF. The DNA for the CDR3 is TGTGCCACCGGGCCTGGCGGAAACACCATATATTTT.

In nucleotides, the CDR3 is TGTGCCAGCAGTCAACAGGTCACCGGGGAGCTGTTTTTT. Amino acids: CASSQQVTGELFF. The chain recombines TRBV2 with TRBJ2-2; weak D call: TRBD1 (5 bases). The CDR3 loop spans 13 amino acids. From germline, CDR1 is SNHLY and CDR2 FYNNEI. The germline V and J ends were trimmed by 5 bases and 4 bases, with 8 bases remaining between them.

The gene calls are TRBV11-1 and TRBJ1-1; D might be TRBD1 (5 bases). This CDR3 region has 14 residues. Per germline, CDR1 SGHAT and CDR2 FQDESV (reference sequence). V was trimmed by 7 bases and J by 4 bases, leaving 16 bases between them. CDR3 bases: TGTGCCAGCACCCCCCCAGGGAAGGGCACTGAAGCTTTCTTT. It yields the protein CASTPPGKGTEAFF.

The chain couples TRBV7-8 to TRBJ2-3; 8 bases align to TRBD2. Germline values: CDR1 SGHVS, CDR2 FQNEAQ. The CDR3 totals 16 residues. Germline trimming cut 2 bases from V and 0 bases from J; bases unmatched to any gene: 4. The CDR3 region has the DNA TGTGCCAGCAGCTTACCCGGGAGGGGGAGCACAGATACGCAGTATTTT. Protein: CASSLPGRGSTDTQYF.

This chain connects TRBV7-9 to TRBJ1-1; D unclear. The V gene's germline CDR1 is SEHNR and CDR2 FQNEAQ (reference sequence). CDR3 size: 13 residues. V was clipped by 0 bases and J by 3 bases, with 5 bases between them. The CDR3 region is CASSLAGYTEAFF. DNA of the CDR3: TGTGCCAGCAGCTTAGCAGGGTACACTGAAGCTTTCTTT.

This clone was recorded a few times. This chain joins TRBV28 and TRBJ1-1; possible D gene TRBD1, 6 bases. CDR1 is MDHEN, CDR2 SYDVKM, per germline. Trimming cost V 6 bases and J 2 bases, with 16 bases left between them. This CDR3 region has 15 residues. CDR3: CASSPTGDGNTEAFF. The CDR3 DNA is TGTGCCAGCAGCCCGACAGGTGATGGAAACACTGAAGCTTTCTTT.

This sequence joins TRBV7-2 and TRBJ2-7; 9 bases line up with TRBD1. The CDR3 runs 14 residues. V dropped 5 bases and J dropped 6; count of bases not matched to a gene: 8. Germline lookup yields CDR1 SGHTA and CDR2 FQGNSA. The DNA for the CDR3 is TGTGCCAGCAGCGCCCGGACAGGGGTGTTCGAGCAGTACTTC. Translated, it gives CASSARTGVFEQYF.

The rearrangement links TRBV7-8 to TRBJ2-1; tentatively, D is TRBD1 (5 bases). The V gene's germline CDR1 is SGHVS and CDR2 FQNEAQ. The CDR3 has 13 amino acids. V lost 4 bases, J lost 7 bases, and 11 bases lay in between. The CDR3 protein is CASSSGNGNEQFF. CDR3 nucleotides: TGTGCCAGCAGCTCAGGGAACGGGAATGAGCAGTTCTTC.

The chain joins TRBV6-5 to TRBJ1-1; no clear D. The germline V gene encodes CDR1 MNHEY and CDR2 SVGAGI. V was pared by 2 bases and J by 4 bases, with 14 bases between. This CDR3 contains 15 residues. Here the CDR3 DNA reads TGTGCCAGCAGTTACGGGCTTGGCATCGTCACTGAAGCTTTCTTT. Translated, it gives CASSYGLGIVTEAFF.

The CDR3 loop is CASSHALKYDTQYF. CDR3 nucleotides: TGTGCCAGCTCACACGCCCTTAAGTACGATACGCAGTATTTT. This sequence joins TRBV18 and TRBJ2-3; no definite D call. The CDR3 spans 14 residues. Trimming cost V 4 bases and J 6 bases, with 14 bases left between them. The V gene's germline CDR1 is KGHSH and CDR2 LQKENI.